This T cell receptor beta chain stems from a study of T cell changes during pregnancy in multiple sclerosis. Data came from immunoSEQ multiplex PCR; TCRdb stores just in-frame clones and leaves some out. The sample lists 130,000 or so clones, roughly 92% occurring once. The CDR3 contains 12 residues. In germline, CDR1 is SGHRS, CDR2 YFSETQ. Between the trimmed V and J ends, which lost 4 bases and 5 bases, there was a span of 10 bases. The chain links TRBV5-1 to TRBJ2-7; weak D call: TRBD1 (6 bases). This receptor was obtained from a female donor with multiple sclerosis, enrolled in a pregnancy study. The material was peripheral blood, obtained before pregnancy. The chain's CDR3 is CASSLTGNEQYF. In DNA, the CDR3 is TGCGCCAGCAGCCTAACAGGGAACGAGCAGTACTTC.